The rows below give T cell receptor beta chains drawn from one sample of a study of Ad26.COV2.S vaccination and SARS-CoV-2 variants. The protocol was immunoSEQ multiplex PCR, while the TCRdb copy is restricted to in-frame clones and leaves out a portion. The table shows 300,000 to 350,000 clones, with approximately 86% occurring only once. The sample consisted of peripheral blood, taken in a trial of Ad26.COV2.S vaccine versus placebo. The receptors come from a person aged 18 to 59 who received the Ad26.COV2.S COVID-19 vaccine or a placebo. Both conserved end residues are part of each CDR3. The D gene is left open where the match is weak. Clone size is shown for a subset of rows, as once, few, many or a class of expanded clone.

TRBV30	TRBJ1-5	NA	NA	CAWSTGTSNQPQHF	TGTGCCTGGAGTACTGGGACTAGCAATCAGCCCCAGCATTTT
TRBV10-3	TRBJ2-5	NA	TRBD2	CAISVSGLERGGEETQYF	TGTGCCATCAGTGTTTCCGGACTGGAGCGGGGGGGCGAGGAGACCCAGTACTTC
TRBV7-9	TRBJ1-1	once	TRBD1	CATTVGTGATEAFF	TGTGCCACCACCGTGGGGACAGGGGCCACTGAAGCTTTCTTT
TRBV3-1/TRBV3-2	TRBJ1-5	NA	NA	CASSHGGSNQPQHF	TGTGCCAGCAGCCACGGGGGCAGCAATCAGCCCCAGCATTTT
TRBV11-3	TRBJ2-7	NA	TRBD1	CASSSRQGVSEQYF	TGTGCCAGCAGCTCCCGACAGGGAGTGTCCGAGCAGTACTTC
TRBV7-3	TRBJ1-1	NA	NA	CASSLTGGSDTEAFF	TGTGCCAGCAGCTTAACGGGGGGTTCGGACACTGAAGCTTTCTTT
TRBV19	TRBJ2-3	NA	NA	CASSTIPSTDTQYF	TGTGCCAGTAGTACTATCCCTAGCACAGATACGCAGTATTTT
TRBV5-6	TRBJ2-7	NA	NA	CASSLGGEGQYF	TGTGCCAGCAGCTTGGGCGGGGAAGGGCAGTACTTC
TRBV20-1	TRBJ1-3	NA	TRBD1	CSASGLGRGFGNTIYF	TGCAGTGCTAGTGGTCTCGGCAGGGGGTTTGGAAACACCATATATTTT
TRBV18	TRBJ1-2	NA	TRBD1	CASSPTTGGAGSGYGYTF	TGTGCCAGCTCACCCACGACAGGGGGCGCGGGTAGTGGCTATGGCTACACCTTC
TRBV25-1	TRBJ2-5	NA	NA	CASSEGGVGTQYF	TGTGCCAGCAGTGAAGGTGGCGTGGGGACCCAGTACTTC
TRBV5-4	TRBJ1-4	NA	TRBD1	CASSTTGGAANEKLFF	TGTGCCAGCAGCACGACAGGGGGCGCAGCTAATGAAAAACTGTTTTTT
TRBV27	TRBJ1-5	NA	TRBD1	CASSLRGQQSRSNQPQHF	TGTGCCAGCAGTTTAAGGGGGCAACAAAGTAGGAGCAATCAGCCCCAGCATTTT
TRBV12-3/TRBV12-4	TRBJ2-7	NA	NA	CASSIGVGYEQYF	TGTGCCAGCAGTATCGGAGTAGGCTACGAGCAGTACTTC
TRBV11-2	TRBJ2-1	NA	TRBD2	CASSGLAVYNEQFF	TGTGCCAGCAGCGGACTAGCGGTATACAATGAGCAGTTCTTC
TRBV9	TRBJ2-4	NA	NA	CASSVGGLKNIQYF	TGTGCCAGCAGCGTAGGGGGGCTCAAAAACATTCAGTACTTC
TRBV28	TRBJ2-7	NA	NA	CASREYGTSPYEQYF	TGTGCCAGCAGGGAATACGGGACTTCCCCCTACGAGCAGTACTTC
TRBV19	TRBJ1-2	once	NA	CASSIDTFAGVDGYTF	TGTGCCAGTAGTATAGATACGTTCGCAGGGGTGGATGGCTACACCTTC
TRBV28	TRBJ1-2	NA	TRBD1	CASSLAWTGDGKGYTF	TGTGCCAGCAGTTTGGCGTGGACAGGGGACGGTAAGGGCTACACCTTC
TRBV2	TRBJ2-7	NA	NA	CASSEEVASAYEQYF	TGTGCCAGCAGTGAAGAGGTAGCGTCGGCCTACGAGCAGTACTTC
TRBV13	TRBJ1-1	NA	TRBD1	CASSLLRQGATEAFF	TGTGCCAGCAGCCTCCTGAGACAGGGGGCAACTGAAGCTTTCTTT
TRBV28	TRBJ2-7	once	NA	CASSGGRDSYEQYF	TGTGCCAGCAGTGGTGGACGGGATTCCTACGAGCAGTACTTC
TRBV6-2/TRBV6-3	TRBJ1-5	NA	NA	CASSYGRLANQPQHF	TGTGCCAGCAGTTACGGCAGATTAGCAAATCAGCCCCAGCATTTT
TRBV19	TRBJ2-7	NA	NA	CASGQLRGEQYF	TGTGCCAGTGGACAGCTACGGGGCGAGCAGTACTTC
TRBV13	TRBJ2-5	NA	TRBD2	CASSPTSGGVQETQYF	TGTGCCAGCAGCCCTACTAGCGGGGGGGTCCAAGAGACCCAGTACTTC
TRBV6-2/TRBV6-3	TRBJ2-3	NA	TRBD2	CASSYSTSGRALWDTQYF	TGTGCCAGCAGTTACTCGACTAGCGGGAGGGCCCTCTGGGATACGCAGTATTTT
TRBV3-1/TRBV3-2	TRBJ1-6	NA	TRBD1	CAGSRPGQGNSPLHF	TGTGCCGGCAGCCGACCGGGACAGGGTAATTCACCCCTCCACTTT
TRBV2	TRBJ2-3	NA	NA	CASRVIGGGTQYF	TGTGCCAGCAGGGTCATCGGGGGCGGTACGCAGTATTTT
TRBV9	TRBJ2-5	NA	NA	CASSVEGGETQYF	TGTGCCAGCAGCGTCGAGGGCGGGGAGACCCAGTACTTC